This T cell receptor (beta chain) originates from a study of blood T cell repertoires in COVID-19. Overall study: Nucleic acid was either cDNA or gDNA, and it came from T cells, B-cell-depleted T cells, or PBMCs.

This clone showed up just a few times. Per germline, CDR1 KGHDR and CDR2 SFDVKD. The CDR3 totals 12 residues. V was trimmed by 6 bases and J by 7 bases, leaving 9 bases between them. Source study methods: Estimated nucleated cell counts came from reference gene primer amplification. Sequencing was performed with immunoSEQ multiplex PCR; in TCRdb, only in-frame clones are kept and a portion is missing. V and J calls and clone size are as listed in that table; D and trimming were resolved from the DNA. The table lists about 44,000 clones, 82% of them singletons. This TCR derives from a woman between 65 and 79 years old with acute or convalescent COVID-19. The chain carries TRBV24-1 and TRBJ2-1, with D possibly TRBD2 on 6 matching bases. Sequencing was performed on peripheral blood. Here the CDR3 DNA reads TGTGCCACCAGTCTGGGGGGTAATGAGCAGTTCTTC. Translation gives CATSLGGNEQFF.